Given below is one TCR beta chain in context. The repertoire was sequenced with immunoSEQ multiplex PCR; TCRdb's copy has only in-frame clones and lacks some. This sample has 150,000 to 250,000 clones; approximately 89% occur once, and the top ten carry 3% to 3.5%. The record originates from a study of T cell responses to AZD1222 COVID-19 vaccine. Germline CDR1 and CDR2: SGHTA and FQGNSA. Trimming took off 2 bases at V and 8 bases at J, with 9 bases between the two ends. The CDR3 runs to 12 residues. The TCR comes from an adult who received the AZD1222 COVID-19 vaccine. The chain recombines TRBV7-2 with TRBJ2-5; a possible D gene is TRBD2 (5 bases). This specimen consisted of peripheral blood, obtained 28 days after the second AZD1222 dose. CDR3 region: CASSLLSGTQYF. The CDR3, as DNA: TGTGCCAGCAGCTTATTAAGCGGAACCCAGTACTTC.